The 21 T cell receptor beta chains given below trace back to one sample, sequenced in a study of T cells in narcolepsy. Data came from immunoSEQ multiplex PCR; TCRdb stores just in-frame clones and leaves some out. The sample records 30,000 to 40,000 clones, 80% to 85% being singletons. Sequencing was performed on CD45RA- memory CD4+ T cells from PBMCs. These receptors all come from a human donor with narcolepsy.

CDR3 sequence: CAWSVKGGTGELFF. The CDR3 nucleotides are TGTGCCTGGAGTGTCAAGGGGGGCACCGGGGAGCTGTTTTTT. This chain links TRBV30 with TRBJ2-2; D might be TRBD1 or TRBD2, each matching 6 bases. This CDR3 comprises 14 residues. Deletions cut 0 bases from V and 4 bases from J, with 9 bases between. Per germline, CDR1 GTSNPN and CDR2 SVGIG (reference sequence). Together with reference TRBV30 and TRBJ2-2, the CDR3 gives the full variable domain: SQTIHQWPATLVQPVGSPLSLECTVEGTSNPNLYWYRQAAGRGLQLLFYSVGIGQISSEVPQNLSASRPQDRQFILSSKKLLLSDSGFYLCAWSVKGGTGELFFGEGSRLTVL.

The chain combines TRBV10-3 with TRBJ2-7, with 9 bases aligning to TRBD1. V gave up 6 bases and J gave up 5 bases; unmatched junction bases: 5. This CDR3 is 13 amino acids long. Germline assignment: CDR1 ENHRY and CDR2 SYGVKD. The chain's CDR3 is CAIRTGGGNEQYF. As DNA, the CDR3 is TGTGCCATCAGAACAGGGGGCGGGAACGAGCAGTACTTC.

This chain uses TRBV5-1 with TRBJ1-5, with D possibly TRBD1 on 6 matching bases. V lost 6 bases to trimming and J lost 2 bases, with 12 bases between them. This CDR3 contains 14 residues. The germline V gene has CDR1 SGHRS and CDR2 YFSETQ. CDR3 amino acids: CASTSGVGNQPQHF. CDR3 DNA: TGCGCCAGCACCTCAGGGGTTGGCAATCAGCCCCAGCATTTT.

This chain uses TRBV11-3 with TRBJ1-3; D is unclear. CDR3 length equals 16 residues. Germline assignment: CDR1 SGHNT and CDR2 YENEEA. With 5 bases removed from V and 4 bases from J, the gap between germline ends came to 18 bases. CDR3 sequence: CASSPRTAGRGNTIYF. CDR3 coding DNA: TGTGCCAGCAGCCCTCGGACCGCGGGAAGAGGAAACACCATATATTTT.

A single count supports this clone. Distinct nucleotide sequences in the sample also encode this CDR3. CDR3 in amino acids: CAWNAGAQDEQFF. The CDR3 region has the DNA TGTGCCTGGAACGCGGGGGCGCAGGATGAGCAGTTCTTC. The chain employs TRBV30 and TRBJ2-1; tentatively, D is TRBD2 (7 bases). CDR1 and CDR2 (germline): GTSNPN, SVGIG (reference sequence). Between the trimmed V and J ends, which lost 4 bases and 8 bases, there was a span of 15 bases. The CDR3 loop spans 13 amino acids. The full variable domain, in which reference TRBV30 and TRBJ2-1 provide the parts outside the CDR3, is SQTIHQWPATLVQPVGSPLSLECTVEGTSNPNLYWYRQAAGRGLQLLFYSVGIGQISSEVPQNLSASRPQDRQFILSSKKLLLSDSGFYLCAWNAGAQDEQFFGPGTRLTVL.

This chain joins TRBV11-2 and TRBJ2-7, with 10 bases fitting TRBD2. The CDR3 loop spans 15 amino acids. Germline-derived CDR1 and CDR2 are SGHAT and FQNNGV. Trimming took 5 bases from V and 2 from J; bases not matched to a gene: 6. The DNA for the CDR3 is TGTGCCAGCAGCCCCCGACTAGCGGGTGCCTACGAGCAGTACTTC. This sequence encodes CASSPRLAGAYEQYF.

The chain couples TRBV5-6 to TRBJ2-5, with TRBD2 as a possible D gene (6 bases). The CDR3 covers 14 residues. Germline values: CDR1 SGHDT, CDR2 YYEEEE. V shed 3 bases and J shed 7 bases, with 16 bases lying between them. CDR3 protein: CASSSGGDLTTQYF. CDR3 coding DNA: TGTGCCAGCAGCTCGGGCGGGGACCTAACGACCCAGTACTTC.

The V call is TRBV5-4, the J call TRBJ2-3, with TRBD2 identical over 9 bases. The germline CDR1 and CDR2 sequences are SGHNT and YYREEE (reference sequence). The CDR3 length is 16 residues. V lost 0 bases and J lost 1; bases outside the gene matches: 3. CDR3 residues: CASSLAASGGTDTQYF. CDR3 nucleotide sequence: TGTGCCAGCAGCTTGGCCGCTAGCGGGGGCACAGATACGCAGTATTTT.

The chain has TRBV30 and TRBJ2-7; D is unresolved. The CDR3 is made up of 12 amino acids. The V gene's germline CDR1 is GTSNPN and CDR2 SVGIG (reference sequence). V was trimmed by 4 bases and J by 0 bases, leaving 7 bases between them. CDR3 sequence reads: CAWTKYSYEQYF. The CDR3 DNA sequence: TGTGCCTGGACTAAGTACTCCTACGAGCAGTACTTC.

The gene calls are TRBV6-6 and TRBJ1-5; D remains ambiguous. The V gene's germline CDR1 is MNHNY and CDR2 SVGAGI (reference sequence). V was shortened by 7 bases and J by 0 bases, with 13 bases between the two germline ends. The CDR3 has 15 residues. CDR3 sequence (DNA): TGTGCCAGCACCACGTTCGCGGATAGCAATCAGCCCCAGCATTTT. Residues: CASTTFADSNQPQHF.

This chain connects TRBV5-1 to TRBJ2-1; 11 bases are shared with TRBD2. Germline lookup yields CDR1 SGHRS and CDR2 YFSETQ. V was clipped by 4 bases and J by 8 bases; unmatched bases: 8. The CDR3 has 15 residues. The CDR3, as DNA: TGCGCCAGCAGCATGGGACTAGCGGTTTACGATGAGCAGTTCTTC. Translation gives CASSMGLAVYDEQFF.

The count of this clone is one. The chain has TRBV6-1 and TRBJ1-1; TRBD1 agrees at 11 bases. The CDR3 loop spans 15 amino acids. Germline V gives CDR1 MNHNS, CDR2 SASEGT. Germline trimming cut 7 bases from V and 1 base from J; bases unmatched to any gene: 5. The CDR3 sequence is CASNRDRGKNTEAFF. The CDR3 DNA follows: TGTGCCAGCAACCGGGACAGGGGGAAGAACACTGAAGCTTTCTTT.

This rearrangement joins TRBV11-2 to TRBJ1-2, with D possibly TRBD1 on 6 matching bases. In germline, CDR1 is SGHAT, CDR2 FQNNGV. Deletions cut 6 bases from V and 7 bases from J, with 18 bases between. This CDR3 is 14 amino acids long. In DNA, the CDR3 is TGTGCCAGCAGGCCCCAGGGGCGGCAAGCTGGCTACACCTTC. Protein sequence: CASRPQGRQAGYTF.

This chain joins TRBV7-6 and TRBJ2-1; D not certain. The CDR3 length is 14 residues. CDR1 is SGHVS, CDR2 FNYEAQ, per germline. Deletions cut 2 bases from V and 9 bases from J, with 14 bases between. The CDR3 bases are TGTGCCAGCAGCTTATTGCTAGGGAAGGGTGAGCAGTTCTTC. It yields the protein CASSLLLGKGEQFF.

The chain's CDR3 is CASSRSGQGLGGANVLTF. DNA for the CDR3: TGTGCCAGCAGCCGCTCAGGACAGGGATTGGGAGGGGCCAACGTCCTGACTTTC. This chain connects TRBV5-4 to TRBJ2-6; 8 bases agree with TRBD1. The CDR3 is 18 residues long. The V and J ends lost 4 bases and 4 bases, in that order; junction bases with no gene match: 13. The germline gives CDR1 SGHNT, CDR2 YYREEE (reference sequence).

The chain combines TRBV7-9 with TRBJ2-5; D unclear. Trimming removed 2 bases at V and 0 bases at J, with 10 bases between. The CDR3 loop spans 15 amino acids. The germline V gene encodes CDR1 SEHNR and CDR2 FQNEAQ (reference sequence). For the CDR3, the DNA is TGTGCCAGCAGCTTAAGTCTCAGCTACCAAGAGACCCAGTACTTC. Its protein is CASSLSLSYQETQYF.

The rearrangement joins TRBV19 to TRBJ2-5, with 9 bases identical to TRBD2. Germline V lookup: CDR1 LNHDA, CDR2 SQIVND (reference sequence). After removal of 6 bases from V and 12 bases from J, the junction contained 8 bases not matched to a gene. The CDR3 consists of 12 residues. The DNA for the CDR3 is TGTGCCAGTAGCTCCCCTAGCGGGACAAAGTACTTC. Translated: CASSSPSGTKYF.

In its sample, this clone was seen once. The V and J genes are TRBV28 and TRBJ2-7; TRBD1 agrees at 8 bases. V shed 6 bases and J 6 bases; nucleotides not matched to a gene: 10. The CDR3 totals 14 residues. The V gene's germline CDR1 is MDHEN and CDR2 SYDVKM. The CDR3 DNA is TGTGCCAGCAGCCTCCAGGGGGCGCTGGGCGAGCAGTACTTC. It codes for CASSLQGALGEQYF.

The chain recombines TRBV7-3 with TRBJ2-7; 9 bases align to TRBD1. V shed 4 bases, J shed 6 bases, and the junction held 4 bases outside the gene matches. Germline values: CDR1 SGHTA, CDR2 FQGTGA. The CDR3 has 13 residues. CDR3 protein: CASSSQDRGEQYF. The CDR3 DNA reads TGTGCCAGCAGCTCACAGGACAGGGGCGAGCAGTACTTC. The full variable domain, with the rest looked up from reference TRBV7-3 and TRBJ2-7, is GAGVSQTPSNKVTEKGKYVELRCDPISGHTALYWYRQSLGQGPEFLIYFQGTGAADDSGLPNDRFFAVRPEGSVSTLKIQRTERGDSAVYLCASSSQDRGEQYFGPGTRLTVT.

The V gene is TRBV28, the J gene TRBJ1-1; D remains ambiguous. The CDR3 totals 13 residues. Germline values: CDR1 MDHEN, CDR2 SYDVKM. Trimming stripped 7 bases from V and 3 bases from J, with 12 bases between. In DNA form, the CDR3 reads TGTGCCAGCACCTGGGCCGGGGACACTGAAGCTTTCTTT. Protein sequence: CASTWAGDTEAFF.

V gene TRBV4-1 combines with J gene TRBJ1-2, with D possibly TRBD1 on 5 matching bases. Germline CDR1 MGHRA, CDR2 YSYEKL. The CDR3 is made up of 20 amino acids. Trimming stripped 4 bases from V and 5 bases from J, with 32 bases between. CDR3 in DNA: TGCGCCAGCAGCCGCACACTCGGGGCCATCAAGCCGAAACGGGAGTATGGCTACACCTTC. Translating gives CASSRTLGAIKPKREYGYTF.